What follows is one TCR beta chain and its context. Its antigen is not identified. The sample comes from a study of CD8 T cells in ankylosing spondylitis. Quantitative 5'-RACE with molecular barcodes produced the TCR beta libraries. TCRdb redid the calling of the 5' RACE reads with MiXCR, one entry per CDR3 protein. Among about 420,000 distinct CDR3 sequences listed, approximately 20% were seen once. V was pared by 6 bases and J by 3 bases, with 7 bases of the junction left unmatched. CDR1 is MNHEY and CDR2 is SMNVEV in the germline V gene (reference sequence). The CDR3 runs to 15 residues. Study results and limitations: A TCR beta motif of several highly homologous variants seemed to mark ankylosing spondylitis blood. Reports of some motif variants in reactive arthritis synovial fluid and blood predate this one. In peripheral blood, disease-linked CD8+ clones occurred at relatively low frequencies.

The receptor comes from a male donor with ankylosing spondylitis. Sequenced sample: blood, either unsorted or a sorted T cell fraction (not recorded which). V and J are TRBV27 and TRBJ2-1, with 8 bases lining up with TRBD1. This CDR3 reads CASRANRGDYNEQFF. DNA of the CDR3: TGTGCCAGCAGGGCAAACAGGGGGGACTACAATGAGCAGTTCTTC.